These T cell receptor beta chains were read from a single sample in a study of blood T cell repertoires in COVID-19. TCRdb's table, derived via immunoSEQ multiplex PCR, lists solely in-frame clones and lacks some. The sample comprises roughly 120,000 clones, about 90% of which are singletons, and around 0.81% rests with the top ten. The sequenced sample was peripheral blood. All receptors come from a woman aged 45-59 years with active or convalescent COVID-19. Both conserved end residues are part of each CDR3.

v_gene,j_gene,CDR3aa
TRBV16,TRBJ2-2,CASSQSPSPGELFF
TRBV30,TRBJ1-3,CASRGFSGNTIYF
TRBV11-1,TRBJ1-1,CASSLGSGTEAFF
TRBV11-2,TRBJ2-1,CASSLAGYNEQFF
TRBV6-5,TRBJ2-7,CASTQGSYEQYF
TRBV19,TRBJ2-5,CASSPGTGDQETQYF
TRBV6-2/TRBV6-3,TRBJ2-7,CASSYRNGLLYEQYF
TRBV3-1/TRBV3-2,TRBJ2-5,CASSQGTSGSGETQYF
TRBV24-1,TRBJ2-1,CATGSRAPSTYNEQFF
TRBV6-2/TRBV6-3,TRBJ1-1,CASSSAGLNTEAFF
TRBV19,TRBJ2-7,CATGLAATYEQYF
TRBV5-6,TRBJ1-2,CASSRTPGPPHGYTF
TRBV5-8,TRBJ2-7,CASSLPGQGSREQYF
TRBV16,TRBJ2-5,CASSPAAGQETQYF
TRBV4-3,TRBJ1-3,CASSQVGDRAFGNTIYF
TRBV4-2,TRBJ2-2,CASSQVKSGRLSGELFF
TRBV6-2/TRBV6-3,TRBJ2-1,CASSLTRVAEQFF
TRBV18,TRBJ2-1,CASSPPGGQSSYNEQFF
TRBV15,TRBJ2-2,CATTGLAGVRTGELFF
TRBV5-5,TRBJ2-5,CASSQQGGETQYF
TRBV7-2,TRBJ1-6,CASSLEPGGYNSPLHF
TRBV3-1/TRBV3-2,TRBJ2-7,CASSPGAGGLLYEQYF
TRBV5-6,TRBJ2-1,CASSTLAGGTYNEQFF
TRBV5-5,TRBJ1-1,CASSWGVGKNTEAFF
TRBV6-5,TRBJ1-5,CASSLWGGGNQPQHF
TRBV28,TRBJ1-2,CASSGGPGGSNYGYTF
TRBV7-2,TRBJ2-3,CASSLGSTPRDTQYF
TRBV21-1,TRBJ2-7,CASSKRSRQVTYEQYF
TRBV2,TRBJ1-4,CASSELQGDEKLFF
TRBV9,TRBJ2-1,CASSQGQGARNEQFF
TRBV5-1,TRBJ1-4,CATRTAPNEKLFF
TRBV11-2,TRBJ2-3,CASSRYSDTQYF
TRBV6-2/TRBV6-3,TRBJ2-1,CASSYGSGNYNEQFF
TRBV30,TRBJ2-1,CAWSATSGREQFF
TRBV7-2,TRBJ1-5,CASSSGGGLRSNQPQHF
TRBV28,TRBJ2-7,CASSGPSITGDYEQYF
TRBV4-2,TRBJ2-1,CASSPHRGAPFVSIFREQFF
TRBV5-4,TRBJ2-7,CASSATTGSYEQYF
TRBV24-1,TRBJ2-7,CATSPAGGTDEQYF
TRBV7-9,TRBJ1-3,CASSSGGQRNTIYF
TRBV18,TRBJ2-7,CASSPRTSGSFEQYF
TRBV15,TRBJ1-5,CATSPDQGGRGYNQPQHF
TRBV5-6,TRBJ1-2,CASSLRGYGYTF
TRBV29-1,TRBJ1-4,CSIRGGGGEKLFF